The 3 T cell receptor beta chains listed next were all sequenced from one sample in a study of T-cell reconstitution after alpha-beta-depleted transplantation in children. Library preparation (for TCRbeta) was performed with unique molecular identifiers. TCRdb reprocessed the PCR reads with MiXCR, giving one entry per CDR3 protein. The table has about 200,000 distinct CDR3 sequences, under 20% seen once. The starting material was PBMCs, mostly from graft donor cells, obtained 360 days after TCRalphabeta/CD19-depleted stem cell transplant. These receptors all stem from a male patient between 2 and 10 years old who had a stem cell transplant for acute lymphoblastic leukemia, so the T cells may come from the graft donor.

This clonotype was observed a few times. The CDR3 spells CASSLDSGELFF. The CDR3 bases are TGTGCCAGCAGCTTAGACTCCGGGGAGCTGTTTTTT. The chain joins TRBV7-6 to TRBJ2-2; D gene unclear. CDR3 length: 12 amino acids. Between the trimmed V and J ends, which lost 1 base and 6 bases, there was a span of 3 bases. Germline CDR1 reads SGHVS; CDR2 reads FNYEAQ.

The V call is TRBV5-6, the J call TRBJ2-3, with TRBD2 as a possible D gene (5 bases). The CDR3 runs to 16 residues. Trimming pared 4 bases from V and 4 bases from J, leaving 19 bases between. Per germline, CDR1 SGHDT and CDR2 YYEEEE. Here the CDR3 DNA reads TGTGCCAGCAGCCCTGTTTTTGGACTCCTACCAGATACGCAGTATTTT. Protein sequence: CASSPVFGLLPDTQYF.

In this sample, this clonotype turned up a few times. The V and J genes are TRBV10-3 and TRBJ2-3; 7 bases fit TRBD2. Per germline, CDR1 ENHRY and CDR2 SYGVKD. The ends lost 0 bases at V and 5 bases at J; junction bases unmatched: 8. This CDR3 has 16 residues. As DNA, the CDR3 is TGTGCCATCAGTGAGTCAAAAGGGCGGGGGAGAGATACGCAGTATTTT. Its protein product is CAISESKGRGRDTQYF.